The 18 T cell receptor beta chains reported below all come from one sample, sequenced in a study of vaccination and CD4 T cells after COVID-19 (dated by TCRdb to between 2021 and 2022). Library creation used PCR. For sequencing, an Illumina iSeq 100 was employed. At the Johns Hopkins FTIC core, DNA from the cultured CD4+ T cells underwent TCR sequencing with the Oncomine TCR Beta short-read assay. TCRdb reran the public reads through fastp at Q25 and MiXCR, keeping productive beta chains. Each record represents a unique CDR3 protein, reported with the most common genes and DNA among its rows. The sample table contains approximately 19,000 distinct CDR3 sequences; only one count was recorded for around two thirds of them. About 5.5% of the sample is taken by the ten largest. The treatment or condition label, read with the paper, signifies: roughly ten-day PBMC culture with coronavirus spike peptide pools or control peptides (ViraFEST assay).

Their antigens remain unidentified. The sample comprised CD4+ T cells from blood, cultured in vitro. These receptors all stem from a human donor who had recovered from COVID-19.

The chain joins TRBV12-3 or TRBV12-4 to TRBJ2-1; D uncertain. The length of the CDR3 is 16 residues. With 7 bases removed from V and 6 bases from J, the gap between germline ends came to 22 bases. The CDR3 here is CASNLFLAPGGNEQFF. CDR3 DNA: TGTGCCAGCAACCTCTTTTTGGCGCCAGGTGGCAATGAGCAGTTCTTC.

The rearrangement uses TRBV28 and TRBJ1-1; perhaps TRBD1 as D (5 bases). This CDR3 is 15 amino acids long. Trimming pared 2 bases from V and 3 bases from J, leaving 13 bases between. From germline, CDR1 is MDHEN and CDR2 SYDVKM. CDR3 in amino acids: CASSLGTRGYTEAFF. CDR3 DNA sequence: TGTGCCAGCAGTTTAGGGACGAGAGGGTACACTGAAGCTTTCTTT.

J is TRBJ1-1 and V is TRBV27; the D gene is possibly TRBD1 (5 bases). CDR3 length: 12 residues. Per the germline V gene, CDR1 is MNHEY and CDR2 is SMNVEV (reference sequence). V lost 6 bases, J lost 7 bases, and 12 bases lay in between. The CDR3 sequence is CASSSIQGEAFF. The CDR3 coding sequence is TGTGCCAGCAGCTCCATCCAGGGTGAAGCTTTCTTT.

The chain is built from TRBV24-1 and TRBJ2-7; 7 nucleotides line up with TRBD1. With V trimmed by 6 bases and J by 3 bases, 10 bases remained unmatched. CDR3 length: 15 amino acids. Per germline, CDR1 KGHDR and CDR2 SFDVKD. CDR3 protein: CATSSPETGSYEQYF. The CDR3 DNA reads TGTGCCACCAGTTCCCCCGAGACAGGGAGCTACGAGCAGTACTTC.

In regard to this clonotype: A junction boundary mismatches the germline segment, possibly from a read error. The CDR3 DNA reads as TGTGCCAGCGGTTTGCAGACCGTATGGACGGCGAACACTGAAGCTTTCTTT. It is translated as CASGLQTVWTANTEAFF. The V and J genes are TRBV27 and TRBJ1-1, with D unclear. Germline CDR1 is MNHEY and CDR2 is SMNVEV (reference sequence). CDR3 length: 17 amino acids.

This clonotype was counted a few times. V usage is TRBV19 and J usage is TRBJ1-5, with a tentative D call TRBD1 (5 bases). CDR1 is LNHDA, CDR2 SQIVND, per germline (reference sequence). Trimming stripped 7 bases from V and 3 bases from J, with 13 bases between. The CDR3 totals 14 residues. The CDR3 sequence: CASNLRDFNQPQHF. In nucleotides, the CDR3 is TGTGCCAGTAACCTTAGGGACTTCAATCAGCCCCAGCATTTT.

This clonotype was seen only once. The J gene is TRBJ2-2, the V gene TRBV28, with 12 bases that match TRBD2. In germline, CDR1 is MDHEN, CDR2 SYDVKM. V was pared by 6 bases and J by 3 bases, with 11 bases of the junction left unmatched. The CDR3 runs to 18 residues. As DNA, the CDR3 is TGTGCCAGCAGCCTACGACTAGCGGGAGAGTCGGACACCGGGGAGCTGTTTTTT. This codes for CASSLRLAGESDTGELFF.

This chain uses TRBV24-1 with TRBJ1-4; D is possibly TRBD1 (5 bases). The germline V gene encodes CDR1 KGHDR and CDR2 SFDVKD. The CDR3 spans 16 residues. V lost 2 bases and J 5 bases, leaving 14 bases between the germline ends. The CDR3 DNA is TGTGCCACCAGTGATTCCGGCTGGGAGGGGAATGAAAAACTGTTTTTT. This sequence encodes CATSDSGWEGNEKLFF.

The CDR3 region is CASSIGNTGLTEAFF. Here the CDR3 DNA reads TGTGCCAGTAGTATAGGAAATACAGGGCTCACTGAAGCTTTCTTT. The chain combines TRBV19 with TRBJ1-1, with a possible D match to TRBD1 (6 bases). This CDR3 has 15 residues. Trimming shortened V by 1 base and J by 4 bases, and 13 bases separated the two germline ends. The germline gives CDR1 LNHDA, CDR2 SQIVND (reference sequence).

This chain joins TRBV6-2 or TRBV6-3 and TRBJ1-5, with D possibly matching TRBD1 (6 bases). V shed 4 bases and J shed 6 bases, with 19 bases lying between them. This CDR3 spans 16 amino acids. Germline values: CDR1 MNHEY, CDR2 SVGEGT. In DNA, the CDR3 is TGTGCCAGCAGTTCGATTCGGCAGGGGAGGCGTCAGCCCCAGCATTTT. Amino acids: CASSSIRQGRRQPQHF.

V is TRBV7-3 and J is TRBJ2-3, with D unclear. V was trimmed by 5 bases and J by 3 bases, leaving 18 bases between them. This CDR3 has 16 amino acids. CDR1 SGHTA and CDR2 FQGTGA come from the germline V gene. CDR3: CASSAYGGRLTDTQYF. The CDR3 DNA follows: TGTGCCAGCAGCGCCTATGGCGGTCGACTTACAGATACGCAGTATTTT.

This chain joins TRBV19 and TRBJ2-3, with 10 positions matching TRBD1. The CDR3 covers 16 residues. Germline V lookup: CDR1 LNHDA, CDR2 SQIVND (reference sequence). The ends lost 4 bases at V and 4 bases at J; junction bases unmatched: 8. In DNA form, the CDR3 reads TGTGCCAGTAGTACCTCCCTCGGGACAGGGGCAGATACGCAGTATTTT. It specifies CASSTSLGTGADTQYF. Based on the CDR3 plus reference TRBV19 and TRBJ2-3, the full variable domain is DGGITQSPKYLFRKEGQNVTLSCEQNLNHDAMYWYRQDPGQGLRLIYYSQIVNDFQKGDIAEGYSVSREKKESFPLTVTSAQKNPTAFYLCASSTSLGTGADTQYFGPGTRLTVL.

The chain couples TRBV19 to TRBJ2-4, with D perhaps TRBD1 or TRBD2 (5 bases each). Germline-derived CDR1 and CDR2 are LNHDA and SQIVND (reference sequence). This CDR3 comprises 12 residues. V dropped 10 bases and J dropped 12 bases, with 19 bases sitting between them. In nucleotides, the CDR3 is TGTGCCACCCGAACGGGGTTGGGGCGTCAGTACTTC. Translated, it gives CATRTGLGRQYF.

V is TRBV12-3 or TRBV12-4 and J is TRBJ2-1; 7 bases map to TRBD2. V was pared by 3 bases and J by 10 bases, with 24 bases of the junction left unmatched. The CDR3 totals 19 residues. The CDR3 region is CASSFFLLGIREDPREQFF. The CDR3 nucleotides read TGTGCCAGCAGTTTTTTCCTCCTCGGAATCCGGGAGGACCCCCGAGAGCAGTTCTTC.

The V gene is TRBV7-2, the J gene TRBJ1-5, with D maybe TRBD1 (5 bases). Per germline, CDR1 SGHTA and CDR2 FQGNSA. The CDR3 is 14 residues long. Trimming removed 2 bases at V and 2 bases at J, with 7 bases between. This CDR3 reads CASSLRGGNQPQHF. CDR3 coding DNA: TGTGCCAGCAGCTTAAGGGGTGGCAATCAGCCCCAGCATTTT.

The V and J genes are TRBV4-3 and TRBJ2-7, with D uncertain. Germline CDR1 LGHNA, CDR2 YSLEER. This CDR3 region has 15 residues. V was cut by 5 bases and J by 0 bases, with 14 bases left in between. This CDR3 reads CASSRTSASSYEQYF. In DNA, the CDR3 is TGCGCCAGCAGCAGGACCTCGGCCAGCTCCTACGAGCAGTACTTC.

The V call is TRBV4-1, the J call TRBJ2-5; D remains ambiguous. This CDR3 is built from 13 residues. The V end lost 4 bases, the J end lost 5 bases, and 11 bases lay between the germline ends. Germline CDR1 is MGHRA and CDR2 is YSYEKL. The CDR3 region has the DNA TGCGCCAGCAGCCTGATAATAGGGGAGACCCAGTACTTC. Its protein product is CASSLIIGETQYF.

The J gene is TRBJ2-2, the V gene TRBV19; no definite D call. Germline V lookup: CDR1 LNHDA, CDR2 SQIVND (reference sequence). There are 14 residues in the CDR3. Between the trimmed V and J ends, which lost 2 bases and 4 bases, there was a span of 8 bases. This chain's CDR3 is CASSIKRSTGELFF. CDR3 coding DNA: TGTGCCAGTAGTATAAAACGATCCACCGGGGAGCTGTTTTTT.